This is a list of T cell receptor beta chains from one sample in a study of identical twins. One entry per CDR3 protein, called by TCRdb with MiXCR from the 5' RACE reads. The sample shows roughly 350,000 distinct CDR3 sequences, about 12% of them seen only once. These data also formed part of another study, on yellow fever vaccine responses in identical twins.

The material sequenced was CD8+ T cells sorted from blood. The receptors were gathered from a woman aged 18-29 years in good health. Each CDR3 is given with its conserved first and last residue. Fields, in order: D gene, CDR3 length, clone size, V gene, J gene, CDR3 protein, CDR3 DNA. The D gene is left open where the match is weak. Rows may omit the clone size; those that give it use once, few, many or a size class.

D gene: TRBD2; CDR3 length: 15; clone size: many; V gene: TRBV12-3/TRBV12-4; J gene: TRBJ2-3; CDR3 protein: CASSGLAGSTDTQYF; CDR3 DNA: TGTGCCAGCAGTGGACTAGCGGGAAGCACAGATACGCAGTATTTT
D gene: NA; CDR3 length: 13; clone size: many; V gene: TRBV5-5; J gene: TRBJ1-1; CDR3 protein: CASSLEGDMEAFF; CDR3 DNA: TGTGCCAGCAGCTTGGAAGGGGACATGGAAGCTTTCTTT
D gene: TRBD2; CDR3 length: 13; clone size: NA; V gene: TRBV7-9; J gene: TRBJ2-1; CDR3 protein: CASSLAGGRPFFF; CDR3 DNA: TGTGCCAGCAGCCTAGCGGGAGGGCGCCCATTTTTTTTC
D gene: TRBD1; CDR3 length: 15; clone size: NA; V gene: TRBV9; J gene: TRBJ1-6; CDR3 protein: CASSLSTGGHSPLHF; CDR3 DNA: TGTGCCAGCAGCCTTTCGACAGGGGGCCATTCACCCCTCCACTTT
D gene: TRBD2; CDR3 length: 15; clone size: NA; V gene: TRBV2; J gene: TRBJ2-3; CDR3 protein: CASSEFTSGTDTQYF; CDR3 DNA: TGTGCCAGCAGTGAATTTACTAGCGGCACAGATACGCAGTATTTT
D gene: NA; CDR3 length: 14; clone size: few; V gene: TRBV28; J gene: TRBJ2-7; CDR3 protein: CATSSSSGRNEQYF; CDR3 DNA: TGTGCCACCTCATCCAGTTCCGGTAGGAACGAGCAGTACTTC
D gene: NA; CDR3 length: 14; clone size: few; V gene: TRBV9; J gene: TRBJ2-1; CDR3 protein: CASSVVGGVNEQFF; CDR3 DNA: TGTGCCAGCAGCGTAGTTGGAGGGGTCAATGAGCAGTTCTTC
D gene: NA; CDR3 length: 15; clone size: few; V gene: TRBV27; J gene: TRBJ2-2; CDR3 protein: CASSPGGGNTGELFF; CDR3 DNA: TGTGCCAGCAGCCCCGGTGGAGGGAACACCGGGGAGCTGTTTTTT
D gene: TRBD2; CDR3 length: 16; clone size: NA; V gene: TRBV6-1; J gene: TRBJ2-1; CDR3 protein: CASSERLAGAPNEQFF; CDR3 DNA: TGTGCCAGCAGTGAGCGACTGGCGGGAGCCCCCAATGAGCAGTTCTTC
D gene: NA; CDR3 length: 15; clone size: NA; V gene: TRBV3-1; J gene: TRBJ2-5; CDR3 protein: CASSQERLLQETQYF; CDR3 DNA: TGTGCCAGCAGCCAAGAAAGACTACTCCAAGAGACCCAGTACTTC
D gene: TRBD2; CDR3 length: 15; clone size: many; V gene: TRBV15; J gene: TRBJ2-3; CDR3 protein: CATSAGLAGEDTQYF; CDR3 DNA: TGTGCCACCAGCGCAGGACTAGCGGGAGAAGATACGCAGTATTTT
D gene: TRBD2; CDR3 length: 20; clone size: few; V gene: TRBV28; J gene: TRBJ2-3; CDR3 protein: CASSLMGLAGGRFLSDTQYF; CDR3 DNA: TGTGCCAGCAGTTTAATGGGACTAGCGGGAGGGAGGTTCTTATCAGATACGCAGTATTTT
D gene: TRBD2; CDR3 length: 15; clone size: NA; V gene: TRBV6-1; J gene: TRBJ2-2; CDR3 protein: CASSPFAGGTGELFF; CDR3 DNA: TGTGCCAGCAGCCCGTTCGCGGGGGGGACCGGGGAGCTGTTTTTT
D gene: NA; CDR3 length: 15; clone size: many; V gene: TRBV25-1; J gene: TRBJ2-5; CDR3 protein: CASSDVDVIEETQYF; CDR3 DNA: TGTGCCAGCAGTGACGTGGACGTGATTGAAGAGACCCAGTACTTC
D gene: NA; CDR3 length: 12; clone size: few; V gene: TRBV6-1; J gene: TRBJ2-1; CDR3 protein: CASSEHRAEQFF; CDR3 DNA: TGTGCCAGCAGTGAACACAGGGCTGAGCAGTTCTTC
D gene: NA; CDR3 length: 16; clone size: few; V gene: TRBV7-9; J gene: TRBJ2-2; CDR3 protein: CASSFSVGMNTGELFF; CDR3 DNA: TGTGCCAGCAGCTTCTCGGTCGGAATGAACACCGGGGAGCTGTTTTTT
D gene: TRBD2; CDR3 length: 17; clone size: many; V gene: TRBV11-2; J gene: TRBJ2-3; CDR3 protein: CASSLGGAGAGEDTQYF; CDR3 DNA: TGTGCCAGCAGCTTAGGCGGTGCGGGAGCGGGGGAAGATACGCAGTATTTT
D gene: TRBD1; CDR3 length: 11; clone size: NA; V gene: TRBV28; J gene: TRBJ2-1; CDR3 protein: CASMVQGARFF; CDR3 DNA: TGTGCCAGCATGGTACAGGGGGCACGGTTCTTC
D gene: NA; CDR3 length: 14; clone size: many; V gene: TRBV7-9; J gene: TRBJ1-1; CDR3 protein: CASRYREEATEAFF; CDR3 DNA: TGTGCCAGCAGATACAGGGAGGAGGCCACTGAAGCTTTCTTT
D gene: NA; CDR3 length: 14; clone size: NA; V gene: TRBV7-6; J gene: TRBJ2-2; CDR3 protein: CASSLVGEAGELFF; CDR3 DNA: TGTGCCAGCAGCTTAGTTGGGGAGGCCGGGGAGCTGTTTTTT
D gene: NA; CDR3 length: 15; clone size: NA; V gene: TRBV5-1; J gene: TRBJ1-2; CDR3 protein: CASSLWGQGNYGYTF; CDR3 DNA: TGCGCCAGCAGCTTATGGGGGCAGGGGAACTATGGCTACACCTTC
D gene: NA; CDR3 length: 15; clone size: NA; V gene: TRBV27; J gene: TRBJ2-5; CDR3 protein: CASSFSGNSRETQYF; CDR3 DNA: TGTGCCAGCAGTTTCTCAGGGAACAGTCGGGAGACCCAGTACTTC
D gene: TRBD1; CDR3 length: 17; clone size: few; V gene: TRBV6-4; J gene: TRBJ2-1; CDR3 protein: CASSPGTGSYRVNEQFF; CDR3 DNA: TGTGCCAGCAGCCCCGGGACAGGGAGCTATAGGGTTAATGAGCAGTTCTTC
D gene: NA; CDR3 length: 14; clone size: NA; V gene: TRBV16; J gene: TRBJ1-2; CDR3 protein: CASSQSGGGGGYTF; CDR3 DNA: TGTGCCAGCAGCCAATCGGGCGGGGGCGGTGGCTACACCTTC
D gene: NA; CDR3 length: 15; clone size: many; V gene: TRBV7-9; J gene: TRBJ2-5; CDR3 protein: CASSLDGAAQETQYF; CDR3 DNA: TGTGCCAGCAGCTTAGACGGTGCAGCGCAAGAGACCCAGTACTTC
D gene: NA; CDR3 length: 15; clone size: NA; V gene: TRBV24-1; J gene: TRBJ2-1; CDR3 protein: CATSDYSTLYNEQFF; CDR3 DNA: TGTGCCACCAGTGATTACTCCACACTCTACAATGAGCAGTTCTTC
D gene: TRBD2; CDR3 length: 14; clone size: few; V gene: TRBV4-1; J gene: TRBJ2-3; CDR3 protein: CASSQRERADTQYF; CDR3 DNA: TGCGCCAGCAGTCAGCGGGAGCGCGCAGATACGCAGTATTTT
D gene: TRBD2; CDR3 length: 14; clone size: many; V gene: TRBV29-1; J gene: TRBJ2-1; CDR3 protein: CSVEGLAAHNEQFF; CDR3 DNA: TGCAGCGTTGAAGGCCTAGCGGCCCACAATGAGCAGTTCTTC
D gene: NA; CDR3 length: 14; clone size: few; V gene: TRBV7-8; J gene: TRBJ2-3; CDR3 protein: CASSIYLGMYTQYF; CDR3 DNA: TGTGCCAGCAGCATATACCTCGGGATGTATACGCAGTATTTT
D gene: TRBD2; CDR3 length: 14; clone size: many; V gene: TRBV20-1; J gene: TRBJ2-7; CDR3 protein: CSAGEAGGWYEQYF; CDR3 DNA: TGCAGTGCCGGCGAAGCGGGAGGGTGGTACGAGCAGTACTTC
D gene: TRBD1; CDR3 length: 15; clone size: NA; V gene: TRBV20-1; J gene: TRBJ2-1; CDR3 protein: CSASSDRGAYNEQFF; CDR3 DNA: TGCAGTGCTAGTTCGGACAGGGGGGCCTACAATGAGCAGTTCTTC
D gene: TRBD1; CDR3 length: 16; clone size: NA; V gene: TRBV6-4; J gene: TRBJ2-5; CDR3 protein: CASSIGQGAIEETQYF; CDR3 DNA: TGTGCCAGCAGTATTGGGCAGGGGGCTATCGAAGAGACCCAGTACTTC
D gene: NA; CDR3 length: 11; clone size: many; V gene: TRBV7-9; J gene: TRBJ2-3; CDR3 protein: CASSAPDTQYF; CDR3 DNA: TGTGCCAGCAGCGCGCCGGATACGCAGTATTTT
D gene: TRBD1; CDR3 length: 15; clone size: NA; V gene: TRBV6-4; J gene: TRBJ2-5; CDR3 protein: CASSAGTGGQETQYF; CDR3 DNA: TGTGCCAGCAGCGCCGGGACAGGGGGCCAAGAGACCCAGTACTTC
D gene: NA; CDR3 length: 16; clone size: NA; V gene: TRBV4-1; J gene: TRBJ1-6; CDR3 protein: CASSQPQGHRNSPLHF; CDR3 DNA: TGCGCCAGCAGCCAGCCGCAGGGGCATAGAAATTCACCCCTCCACTTT
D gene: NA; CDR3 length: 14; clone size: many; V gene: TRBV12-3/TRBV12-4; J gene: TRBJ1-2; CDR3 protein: CASSPTSSGYGYTF; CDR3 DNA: TGTGCCAGCAGTCCAACCTCCTCAGGCTATGGCTACACCTTC
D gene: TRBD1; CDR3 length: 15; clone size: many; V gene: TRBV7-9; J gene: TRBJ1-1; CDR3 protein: CASSLAQGARTEAFF; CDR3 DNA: TGTGCCAGCAGCTTAGCGCAGGGGGCAAGGACTGAAGCTTTCTTT
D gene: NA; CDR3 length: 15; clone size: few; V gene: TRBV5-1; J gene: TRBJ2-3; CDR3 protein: CASSEDSYLTDTQYF; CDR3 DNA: TGCGCCAGCAGCGAGGACAGCTACTTAACAGATACGCAGTATTTT
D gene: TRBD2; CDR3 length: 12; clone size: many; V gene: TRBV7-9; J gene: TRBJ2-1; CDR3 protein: CASVAGGNEQFF; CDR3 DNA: TGTGCCAGCGTGGCGGGAGGGAATGAGCAGTTCTTC
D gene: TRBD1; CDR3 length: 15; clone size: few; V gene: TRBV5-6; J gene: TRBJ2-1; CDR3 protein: CASSIPGQGYNEQFF; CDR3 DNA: TGTGCCAGCAGCATACCGGGACAGGGATACAATGAGCAGTTCTTC
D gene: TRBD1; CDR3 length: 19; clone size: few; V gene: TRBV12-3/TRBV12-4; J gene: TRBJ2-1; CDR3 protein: CASTPTGGLLAEWYNEQFF; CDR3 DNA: TGTGCCAGCACCCCGACAGGGGGCCTACTAGCGGAGTGGTACAATGAGCAGTTCTTC